This record concerns one T cell receptor (beta chain) sequence. Its specificity is unknown. This sample was included in a study of T cell responses to AZD1222 COVID-19 vaccine. TCRdb's table, derived via immunoSEQ multiplex PCR, lists solely in-frame clones and lacks some. The sample comprises 95,000 to 150,000 clones, 80% to 90% of which are singletons, and around 3.3% rests with the top ten. The germline gives CDR1 SGHDT, CDR2 YYEEEE. This CDR3 comprises 13 residues. The J segment lost 3 bases and the V segment lost 7 bases, leaving 5 bases of the junction unmatched. Study-wide results and caveats: Spike-spanning, vaccine-associated CD4 TCRs were dominant at 160-218 and 743-854. Spike-specific TCR breadth and depth rose after two AZD1222 doses. Possibly, clonal diversity was underestimated; donors were largely white British and included more females.

This receptor was identified in an adult in good health. This chain joins TRBV5-6 and TRBJ1-1; 8 bases line up with TRBD1. Sample: peripheral blood, taken on day 0 of AZD1222 vaccination. This chain's CDR3 is CASDRGVDTEAFF. CDR3 DNA: TGTGCCAGCGACAGGGGAGTAGACACTGAAGCTTTCTTT.